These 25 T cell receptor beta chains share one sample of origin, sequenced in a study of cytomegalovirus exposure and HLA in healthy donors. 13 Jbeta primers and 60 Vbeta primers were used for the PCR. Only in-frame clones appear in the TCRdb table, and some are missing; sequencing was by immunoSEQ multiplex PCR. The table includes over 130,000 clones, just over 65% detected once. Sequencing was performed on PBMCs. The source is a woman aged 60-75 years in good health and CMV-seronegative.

CDR3 in DNA: TGCGCCAGCAGCTTGGTGGGACAGGGCACGGAGACCCAGTACTTC. Protein sequence: CASSLVGQGTETQYF. The rearrangement uses TRBV5-1 and TRBJ2-5; 9 bases align to TRBD1. With V trimmed by 0 bases and J by 5 bases, 5 bases remained unmatched. Germline V lookup: CDR1 SGHRS, CDR2 YFSETQ. There are 15 residues in the CDR3.

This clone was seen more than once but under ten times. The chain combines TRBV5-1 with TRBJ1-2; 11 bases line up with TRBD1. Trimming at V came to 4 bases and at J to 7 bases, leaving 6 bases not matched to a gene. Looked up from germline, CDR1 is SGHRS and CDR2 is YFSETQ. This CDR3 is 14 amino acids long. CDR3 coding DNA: TGCGCCAGCAGCCCGGACAGGGGGCAATTTGGCTACACCTTC. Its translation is CASSPDRGQFGYTF.

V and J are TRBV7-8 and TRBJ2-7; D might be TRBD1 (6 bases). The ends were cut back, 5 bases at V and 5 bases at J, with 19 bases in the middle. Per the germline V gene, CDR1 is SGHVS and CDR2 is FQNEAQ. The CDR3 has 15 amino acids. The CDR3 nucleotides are TGTGCCAGCAGCCCCACAGGGCTCCCAGTCAACGAGCAGTACTTC. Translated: CASSPTGLPVNEQYF.

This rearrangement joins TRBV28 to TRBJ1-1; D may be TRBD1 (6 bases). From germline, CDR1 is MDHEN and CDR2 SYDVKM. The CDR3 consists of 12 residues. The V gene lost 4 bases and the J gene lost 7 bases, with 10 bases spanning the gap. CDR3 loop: CASSSQGGEAFF. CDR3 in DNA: TGTGCCAGCAGTTCCCAAGGGGGTGAAGCTTTCTTT.

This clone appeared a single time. In DNA, the CDR3 is TGTGCCAGCAGCGCTACACCCGGGGGGCAAGATACGCAGTATTTT. This gives the protein CASSATPGGQDTQYF. The chain recombines TRBV9 with TRBJ2-3; weak D call: TRBD2 (7 bases). Trimming removed 3 bases at V and 5 bases at J, with 16 bases between. From germline, CDR1 is SGDLS and CDR2 YYNGEE. This CDR3 contains 15 residues.

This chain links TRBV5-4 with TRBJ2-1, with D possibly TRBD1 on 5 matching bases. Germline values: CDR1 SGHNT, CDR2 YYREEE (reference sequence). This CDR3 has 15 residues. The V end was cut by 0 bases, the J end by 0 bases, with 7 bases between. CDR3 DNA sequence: TGTGCCAGCAGCTTGGGACAGATCTCCTACAATGAGCAGTTCTTC. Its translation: CASSLGQISYNEQFF.

Here the CDR3 reads CASSLGTAALREQFF. CDR3 DNA: TGTGCCAGCAGCTTGGGGACAGCTGCCCTTCGGGAGCAGTTCTTC. This chain links TRBV5-6 with TRBJ2-1, with TRBD1 as a possible D gene (6 bases). CDR3 length: 15 residues. V lost 0 bases and J 10 bases, leaving 17 bases between the germline ends. Germline V gene data show CDR1 as SGHDT and CDR2 as YYEEEE.

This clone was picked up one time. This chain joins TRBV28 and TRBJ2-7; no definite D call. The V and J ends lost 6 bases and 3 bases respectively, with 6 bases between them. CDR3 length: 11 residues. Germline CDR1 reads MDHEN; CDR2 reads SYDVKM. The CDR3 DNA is TGTGCCAGCAGCTTTAACTACGAGCAGTACTTC. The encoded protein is CASSFNYEQYF.

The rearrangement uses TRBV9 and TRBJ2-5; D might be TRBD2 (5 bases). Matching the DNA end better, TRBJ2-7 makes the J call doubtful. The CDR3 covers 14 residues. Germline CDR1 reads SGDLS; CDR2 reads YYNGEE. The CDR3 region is CASSALGSSYEQYF. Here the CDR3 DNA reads TGTGCCAGCAGCGCGCTGGGGAGCTCCTACGAGCAGTACTTC.

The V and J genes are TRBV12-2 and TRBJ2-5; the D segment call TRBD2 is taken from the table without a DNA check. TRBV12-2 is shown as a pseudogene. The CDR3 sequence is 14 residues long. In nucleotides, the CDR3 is TGTGCAAGTCGCCCAAGACTAGCAGGCGAGACCCAGTACTTC. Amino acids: CASRPRLAGETQYF.

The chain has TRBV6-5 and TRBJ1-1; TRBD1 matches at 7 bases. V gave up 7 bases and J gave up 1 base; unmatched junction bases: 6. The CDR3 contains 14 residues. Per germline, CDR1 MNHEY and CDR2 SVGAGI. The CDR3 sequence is CASNRDSWNTEAFF. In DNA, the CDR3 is TGTGCCAGCAACCGGGACAGCTGGAACACTGAAGCTTTCTTT.

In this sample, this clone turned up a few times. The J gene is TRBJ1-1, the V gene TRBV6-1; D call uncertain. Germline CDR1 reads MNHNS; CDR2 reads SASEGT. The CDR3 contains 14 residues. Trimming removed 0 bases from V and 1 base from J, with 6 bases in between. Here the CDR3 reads CASSEAVGNTEAFF. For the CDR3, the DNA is TGTGCCAGCAGTGAAGCGGTCGGGAACACTGAAGCTTTCTTT.

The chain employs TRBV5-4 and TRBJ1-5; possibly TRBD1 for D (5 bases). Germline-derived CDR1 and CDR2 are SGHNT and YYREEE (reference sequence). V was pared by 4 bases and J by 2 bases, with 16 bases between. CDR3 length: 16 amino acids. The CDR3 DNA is TGTGCCAGCAGCCGGGGCGGGGGGGAAGGCAATCAGCCCCAGCATTTT. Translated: CASSRGGGEGNQPQHF.

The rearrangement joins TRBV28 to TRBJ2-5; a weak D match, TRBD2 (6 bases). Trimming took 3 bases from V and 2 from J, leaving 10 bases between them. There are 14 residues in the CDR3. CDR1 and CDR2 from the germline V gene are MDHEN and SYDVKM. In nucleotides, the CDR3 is TGTGCCAGCAGTTTTGAGGCGGGACAAGAGACCCAGTACTTC. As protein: CASSFEAGQETQYF.

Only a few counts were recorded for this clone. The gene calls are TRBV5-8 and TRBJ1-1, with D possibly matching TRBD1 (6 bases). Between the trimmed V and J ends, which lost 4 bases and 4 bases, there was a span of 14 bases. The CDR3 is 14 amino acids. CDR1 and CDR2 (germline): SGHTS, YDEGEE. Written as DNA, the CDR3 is TGTGCCAGCAGCGAGCCGGGACAAAGCACTGAAGCTTTCTTT. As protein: CASSEPGQSTEAFF.

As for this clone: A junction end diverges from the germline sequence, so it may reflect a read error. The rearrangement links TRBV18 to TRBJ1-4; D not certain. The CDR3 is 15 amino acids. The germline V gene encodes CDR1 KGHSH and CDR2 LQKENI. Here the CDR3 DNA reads TGTGCCAGCTCCCCACGAGAGGGAGGGTTGGGAAAACTGTTTTTT. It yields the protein CASSPREGGLGKLFF.

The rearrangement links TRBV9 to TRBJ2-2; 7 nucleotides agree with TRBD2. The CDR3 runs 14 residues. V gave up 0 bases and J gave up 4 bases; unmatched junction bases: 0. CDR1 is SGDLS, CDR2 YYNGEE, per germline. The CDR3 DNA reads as TGTGCCAGCAGCGTAGGGACTAGCACCGGGGAGCTGTTTTTT. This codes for CASSVGTSTGELFF.

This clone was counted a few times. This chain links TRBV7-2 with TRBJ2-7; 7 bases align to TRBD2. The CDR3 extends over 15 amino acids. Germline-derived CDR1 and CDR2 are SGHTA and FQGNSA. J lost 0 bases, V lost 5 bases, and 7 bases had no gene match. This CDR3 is CASSRLADSSYEQYF. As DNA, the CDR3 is TGTGCCAGCAGCCGACTAGCCGACAGCTCCTACGAGCAGTACTTC.

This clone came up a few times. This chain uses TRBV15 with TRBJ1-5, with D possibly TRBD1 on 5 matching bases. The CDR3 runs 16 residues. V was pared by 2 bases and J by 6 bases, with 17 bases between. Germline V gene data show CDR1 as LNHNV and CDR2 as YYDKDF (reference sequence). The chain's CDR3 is CATSRRDPRGAQPQHF. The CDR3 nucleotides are TGTGCCACCAGCAGACGGGATCCGCGGGGCGCTCAGCCCCAGCATTTT.

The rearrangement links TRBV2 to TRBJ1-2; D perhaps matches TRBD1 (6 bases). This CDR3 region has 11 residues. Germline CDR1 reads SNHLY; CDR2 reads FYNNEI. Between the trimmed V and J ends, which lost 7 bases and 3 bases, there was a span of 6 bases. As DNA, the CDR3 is TGTGCCAGCACAGGGGACTATGGCTACACCTTC. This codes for CASTGDYGYTF.

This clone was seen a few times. This chain's CDR3 is CATKMGGQGGQPQHF. CDR3 coding DNA: TGTGCCACCAAAATGGGGGGACAGGGAGGTCAGCCCCAGCATTTT. The rearrangement joins TRBV19 to TRBJ1-5; 9 bases are shared with TRBD1. The CDR3 extends over 15 amino acids. Germline trimming cut 10 bases from V and 6 bases from J; bases unmatched to any gene: 13. From germline, CDR1 is LNHDA and CDR2 SQIVND (reference sequence).

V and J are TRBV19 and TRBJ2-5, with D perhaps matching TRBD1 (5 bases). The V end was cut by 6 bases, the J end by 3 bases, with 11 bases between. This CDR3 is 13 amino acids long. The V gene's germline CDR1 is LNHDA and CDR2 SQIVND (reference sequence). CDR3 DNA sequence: TGTGCCAGTAGACGGACACTTGAAGAGACCCAGTACTTC. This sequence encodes CASRRTLEETQYF.

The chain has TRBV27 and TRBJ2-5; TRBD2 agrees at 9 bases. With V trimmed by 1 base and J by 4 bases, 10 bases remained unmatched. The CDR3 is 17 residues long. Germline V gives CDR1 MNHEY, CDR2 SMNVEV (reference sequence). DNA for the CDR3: TGTGCCAGCAGTTTATGGGGTAGCGGGAGACTAAGAGAGACCCAGTACTTC. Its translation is CASSLWGSGRLRETQYF.

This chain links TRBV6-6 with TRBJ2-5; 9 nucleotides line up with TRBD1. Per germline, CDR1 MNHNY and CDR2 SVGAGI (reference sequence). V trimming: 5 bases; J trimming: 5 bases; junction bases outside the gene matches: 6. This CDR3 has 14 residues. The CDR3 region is CASSTRTGAETQYF. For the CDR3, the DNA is TGTGCCAGCAGTACCCGGACAGGGGCGGAGACCCAGTACTTC.

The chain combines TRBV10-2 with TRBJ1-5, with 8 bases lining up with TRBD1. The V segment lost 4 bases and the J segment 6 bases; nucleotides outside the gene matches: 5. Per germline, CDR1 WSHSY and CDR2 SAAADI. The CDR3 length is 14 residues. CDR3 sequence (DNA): TGCGCCAGCAGTGGTGGACAGGGAAGTCAGCCCCAGCATTTT. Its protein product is CASSGGQGSQPQHF.